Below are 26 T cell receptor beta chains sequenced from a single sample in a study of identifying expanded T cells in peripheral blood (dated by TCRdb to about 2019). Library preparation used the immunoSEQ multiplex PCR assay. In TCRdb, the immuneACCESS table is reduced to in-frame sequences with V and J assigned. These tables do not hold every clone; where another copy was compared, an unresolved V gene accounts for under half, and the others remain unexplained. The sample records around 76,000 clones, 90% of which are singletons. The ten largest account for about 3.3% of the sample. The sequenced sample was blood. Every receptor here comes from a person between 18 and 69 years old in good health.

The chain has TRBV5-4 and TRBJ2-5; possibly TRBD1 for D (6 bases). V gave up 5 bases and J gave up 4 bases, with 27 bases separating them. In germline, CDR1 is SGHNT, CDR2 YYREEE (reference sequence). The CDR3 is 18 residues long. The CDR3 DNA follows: TGTGCCAGCAGTTCGGTGCCCCCTGGGCAGGGGTTGGGAGAGACCCAGTACTTC. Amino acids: CASSSVPPGQGLGETQYF.

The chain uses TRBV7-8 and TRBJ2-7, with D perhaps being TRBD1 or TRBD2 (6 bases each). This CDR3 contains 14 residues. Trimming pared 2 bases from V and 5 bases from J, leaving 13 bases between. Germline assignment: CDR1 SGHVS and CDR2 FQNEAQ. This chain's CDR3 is CASSLRSGANEQYF. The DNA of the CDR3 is TGTGCCAGCAGCTTAAGATCGGGGGCCAACGAGCAGTACTTC. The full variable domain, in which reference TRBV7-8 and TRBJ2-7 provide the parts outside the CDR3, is GAGVSQSPRYKVAKRGQDVALRCDPISGHVSLFWYQQALGQGPEFLTYFQNEAQLDKSGLPSDRFFAERPEGSVSTLKIQRTQQEDSAVYLCASSLRSGANEQYFGPGTRLTVT.

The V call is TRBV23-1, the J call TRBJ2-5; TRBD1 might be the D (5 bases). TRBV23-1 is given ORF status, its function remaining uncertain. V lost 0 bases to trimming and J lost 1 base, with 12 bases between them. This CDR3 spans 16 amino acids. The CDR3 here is CASSQSVPQAQETQYF. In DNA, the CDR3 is TGCGCCAGCAGTCAATCGGTCCCACAGGCCCAAGAGACCCAGTACTTC.

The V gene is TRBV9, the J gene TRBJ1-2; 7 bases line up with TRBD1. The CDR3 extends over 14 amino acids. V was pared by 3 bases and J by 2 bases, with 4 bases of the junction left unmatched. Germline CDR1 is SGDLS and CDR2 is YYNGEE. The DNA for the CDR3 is TGTGCCAGCAGCGGGACAGGTCCGAACTATGGCTACACCTTC. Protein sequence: CASSGTGPNYGYTF.

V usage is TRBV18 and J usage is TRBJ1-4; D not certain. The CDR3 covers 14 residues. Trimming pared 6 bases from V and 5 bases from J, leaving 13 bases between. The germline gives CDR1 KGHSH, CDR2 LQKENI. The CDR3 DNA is TGTGCCAGCTCCTCCACCGAAACGAATGAAAAACTGTTTTTT. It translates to CASSSTETNEKLFF.

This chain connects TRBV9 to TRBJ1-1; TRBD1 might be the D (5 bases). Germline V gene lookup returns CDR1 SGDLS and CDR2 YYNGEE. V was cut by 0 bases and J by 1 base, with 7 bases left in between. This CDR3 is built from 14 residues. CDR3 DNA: TGTGCCAGCAGCGTAGGTCAGGGGAACACTGAAGCTTTCTTT. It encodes CASSVGQGNTEAFF.

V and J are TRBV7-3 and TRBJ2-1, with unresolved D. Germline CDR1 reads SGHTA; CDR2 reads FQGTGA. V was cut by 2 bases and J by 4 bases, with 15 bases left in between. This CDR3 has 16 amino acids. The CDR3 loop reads CASSLSPPTIYNEQFF. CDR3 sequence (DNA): TGTGCCAGCAGCTTATCACCGCCCACGATTTACAATGAGCAGTTCTTC.

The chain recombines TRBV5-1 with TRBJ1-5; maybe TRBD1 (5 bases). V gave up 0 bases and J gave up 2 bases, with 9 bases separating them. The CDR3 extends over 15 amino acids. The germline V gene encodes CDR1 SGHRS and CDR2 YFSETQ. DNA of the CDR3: TGCGCCAGCAGCTTGGCCCCGGGGGGCAATCAGCCCCAGCATTTT. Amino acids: CASSLAPGGNQPQHF. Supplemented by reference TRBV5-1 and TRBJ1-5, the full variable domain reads KAGVTQTPRYLIKTRGQQVTLSCSPISGHRSVSWYQQTPGQGLQFLFEYFSETQRNKGNFPGRFSGRQFSNSRSEMNVSTLELGDSALYLCASSLAPGGNQPQHFGDGTRLSIL.

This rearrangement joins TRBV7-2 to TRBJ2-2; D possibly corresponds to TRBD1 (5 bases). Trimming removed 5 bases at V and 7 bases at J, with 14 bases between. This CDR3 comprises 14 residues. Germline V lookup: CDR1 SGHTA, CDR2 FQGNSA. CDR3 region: CASSVQPGFGELFF. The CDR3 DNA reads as TGTGCCAGCAGCGTCCAGCCAGGGTTCGGGGAGCTGTTTTTT.

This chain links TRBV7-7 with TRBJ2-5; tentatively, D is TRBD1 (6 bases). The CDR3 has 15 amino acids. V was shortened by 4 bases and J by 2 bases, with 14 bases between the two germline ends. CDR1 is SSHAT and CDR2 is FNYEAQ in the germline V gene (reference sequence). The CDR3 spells CASSSTGLAQETQYF. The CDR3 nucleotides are TGTGCCAGCAGCTCAACAGGGCTCGCACAAGAGACCCAGTACTTC. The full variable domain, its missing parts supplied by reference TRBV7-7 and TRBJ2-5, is GAGVSQSPRYKVTKRGQDVTLRCDPISSHATLYWYQQALGQGPEFLTYFNYEAQPDKSGLPSDRFSAERPEGSISTLTIQRTEQRDSAMYRCASSSTGLAQETQYFGPGTRLLVL.

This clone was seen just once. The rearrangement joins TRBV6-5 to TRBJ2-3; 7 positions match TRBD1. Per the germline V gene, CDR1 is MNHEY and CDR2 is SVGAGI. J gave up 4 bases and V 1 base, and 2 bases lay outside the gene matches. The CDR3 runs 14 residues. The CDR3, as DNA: TGTGCCAGCAGTTACTTGGACAGGCCAGATACGCAGTATTTT. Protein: CASSYLDRPDTQYF.

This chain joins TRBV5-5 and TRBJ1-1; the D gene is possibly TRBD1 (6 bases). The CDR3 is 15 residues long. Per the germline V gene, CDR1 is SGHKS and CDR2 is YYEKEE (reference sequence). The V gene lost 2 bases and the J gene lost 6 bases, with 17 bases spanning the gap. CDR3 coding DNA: TGTGCCAGCAGCTTTCGGGACAAGGGGGTGGCTGAAGCTTTCTTT. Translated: CASSFRDKGVAEAFF.

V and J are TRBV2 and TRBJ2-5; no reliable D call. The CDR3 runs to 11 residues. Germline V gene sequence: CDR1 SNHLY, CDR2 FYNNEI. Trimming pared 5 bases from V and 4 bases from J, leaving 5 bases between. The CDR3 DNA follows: TGTGCCAGCAGTCTCCGAGAGACCCAGTACTTC. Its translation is CASSLRETQYF.

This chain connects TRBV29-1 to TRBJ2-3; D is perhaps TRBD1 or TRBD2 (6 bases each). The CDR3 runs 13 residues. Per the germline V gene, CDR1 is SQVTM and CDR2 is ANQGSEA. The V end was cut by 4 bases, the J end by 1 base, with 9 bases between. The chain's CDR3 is CSVVEGGTDTQYF. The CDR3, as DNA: TGCAGCGTTGTGGAGGGGGGCACAGATACGCAGTATTTT.

CDR3: CASNPQGTDTQYF. The CDR3 DNA follows: TGTGCCAGCAACCCACAGGGCACAGATACGCAGTATTTT. The chain employs TRBV27 and TRBJ2-3, with D possibly matching TRBD1 (5 bases). Germline V gene data show CDR1 as MNHEY and CDR2 as SMNVEV (reference sequence). With 7 bases removed from V and 1 base from J, the gap between germline ends came to 9 bases. The CDR3 covers 13 residues.

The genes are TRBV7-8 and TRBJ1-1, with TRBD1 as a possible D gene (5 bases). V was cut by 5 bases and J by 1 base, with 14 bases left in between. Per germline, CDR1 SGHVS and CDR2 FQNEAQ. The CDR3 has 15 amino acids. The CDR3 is CASSRTGVTNTEAFF. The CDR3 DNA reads TGTGCCAGCAGCCGTACAGGCGTAACGAACACTGAAGCTTTCTTT.

CDR3 loop: CASSLRVLAGVYEQYF. The CDR3 nucleotides read TGTGCCAGCAGCTTAAGGGTCCTAGCGGGAGTCTACGAGCAGTACTTC. The V call is TRBV7-2, the J call TRBJ2-7, with 10 bases aligning to TRBD2. Germline V gives CDR1 SGHTA, CDR2 FQGNSA. CDR3 length: 16 amino acids. Trimming removed 2 bases from V and 3 bases from J; junction bases left unmatched: 7.

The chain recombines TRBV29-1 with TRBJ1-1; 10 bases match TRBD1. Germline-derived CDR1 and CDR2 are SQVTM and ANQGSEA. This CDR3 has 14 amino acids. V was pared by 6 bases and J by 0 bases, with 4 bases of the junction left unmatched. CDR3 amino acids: CSVDRGIMNTEAFF. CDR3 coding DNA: TGCAGCGTGGACAGGGGGATTATGAACACTGAAGCTTTCTTT.

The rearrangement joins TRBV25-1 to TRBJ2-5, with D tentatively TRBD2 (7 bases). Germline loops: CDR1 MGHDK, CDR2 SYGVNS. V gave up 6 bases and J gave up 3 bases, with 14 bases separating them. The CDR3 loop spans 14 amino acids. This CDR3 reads CASSDAGAKETQYF. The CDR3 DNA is TGTGCCAGCAGCGACGCGGGGGCTAAAGAGACCCAGTACTTC.

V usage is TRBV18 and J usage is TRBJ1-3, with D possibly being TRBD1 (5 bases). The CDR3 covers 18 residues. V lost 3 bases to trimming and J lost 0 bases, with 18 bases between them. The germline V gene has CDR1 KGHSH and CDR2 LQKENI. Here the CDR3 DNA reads TGTGCCAGCTCACCCAACGGAGGGACGCAAAACTCTGGAAACACCATATATTTT. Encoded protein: CASSPNGGTQNSGNTIYF.

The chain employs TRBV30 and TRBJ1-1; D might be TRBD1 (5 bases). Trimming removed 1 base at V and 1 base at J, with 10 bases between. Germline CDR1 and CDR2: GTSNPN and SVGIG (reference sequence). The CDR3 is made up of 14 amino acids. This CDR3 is CAWSATATNTEAFF. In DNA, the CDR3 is TGTGCCTGGAGTGCGACAGCGACGAACACTGAAGCTTTCTTT.

CDR3 amino acids: CASSQEGGNTEAFF. For the CDR3, the DNA is TGCGCCAGCAGCCAAGAAGGGGGTAACACTGAAGCTTTCTTT. V and J are TRBV4-3 and TRBJ1-1; TRBD1 is a possible D gene (6 bases). This CDR3 is built from 14 residues. V lost 0 bases, J lost 2 bases, and 7 bases lay in between. The V gene's germline CDR1 is LGHNA and CDR2 YSLEER.

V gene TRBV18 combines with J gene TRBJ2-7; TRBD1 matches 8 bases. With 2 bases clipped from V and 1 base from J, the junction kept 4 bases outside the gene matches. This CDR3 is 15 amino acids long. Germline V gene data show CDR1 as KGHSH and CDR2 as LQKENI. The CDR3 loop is CASSPGTGISYEQYF. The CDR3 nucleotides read TGTGCCAGCTCACCAGGGACAGGAATTTCCTACGAGCAGTACTTC.

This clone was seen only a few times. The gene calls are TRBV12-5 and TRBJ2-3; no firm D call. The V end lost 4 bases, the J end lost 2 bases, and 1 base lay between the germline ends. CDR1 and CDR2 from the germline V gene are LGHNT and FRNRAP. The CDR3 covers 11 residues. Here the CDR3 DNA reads TGTGCTAGTGGTTCCACAGATACGCAGTATTTT. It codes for CASGSTDTQYF. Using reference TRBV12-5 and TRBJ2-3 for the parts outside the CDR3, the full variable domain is DARVTQTPRHKVTEMGQEVTMRCQPILGHNTVFWYRQTMMQGLELLAYFRNRAPLDDSGMPKDRFSAEMPDATLATLKIQPSEPRDSAVYFCASGSTDTQYFGPGTRLTVL.

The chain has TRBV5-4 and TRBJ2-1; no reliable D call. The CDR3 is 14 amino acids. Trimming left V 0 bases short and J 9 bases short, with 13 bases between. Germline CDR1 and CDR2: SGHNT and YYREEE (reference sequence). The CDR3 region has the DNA TGTGCCAGCAGCTTGGGACGAGAGATGTTTGAGCAGTTCTTC. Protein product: CASSLGREMFEQFF.

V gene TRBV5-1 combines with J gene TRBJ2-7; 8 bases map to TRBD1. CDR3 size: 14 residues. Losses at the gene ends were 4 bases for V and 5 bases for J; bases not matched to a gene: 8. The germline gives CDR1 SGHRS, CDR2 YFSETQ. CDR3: CASSPFQGADEQYF. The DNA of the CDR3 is TGCGCCAGCAGCCCTTTTCAGGGGGCTGACGAGCAGTACTTC.